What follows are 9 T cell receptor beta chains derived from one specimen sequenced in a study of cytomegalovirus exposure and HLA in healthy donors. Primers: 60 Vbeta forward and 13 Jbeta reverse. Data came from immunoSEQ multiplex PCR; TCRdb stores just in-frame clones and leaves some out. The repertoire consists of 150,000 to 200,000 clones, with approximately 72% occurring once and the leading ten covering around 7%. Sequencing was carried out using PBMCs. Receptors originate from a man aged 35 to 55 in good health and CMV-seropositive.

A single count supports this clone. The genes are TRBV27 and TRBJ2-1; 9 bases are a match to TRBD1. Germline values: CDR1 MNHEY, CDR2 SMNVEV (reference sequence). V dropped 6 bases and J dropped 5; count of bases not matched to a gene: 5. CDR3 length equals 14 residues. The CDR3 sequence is CASRPGTGNNEQFF. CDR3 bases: TGTGCCAGCAGACCCGGGACAGGGAACAATGAGCAGTTCTTC.

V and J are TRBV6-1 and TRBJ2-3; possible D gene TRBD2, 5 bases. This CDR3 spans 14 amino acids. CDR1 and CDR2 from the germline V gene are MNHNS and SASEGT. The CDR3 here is CAIIQLLGTDTQYF. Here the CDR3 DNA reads TGTGCGATTATACAGTTACTAGGCACAGATACGCAGTATTTT.

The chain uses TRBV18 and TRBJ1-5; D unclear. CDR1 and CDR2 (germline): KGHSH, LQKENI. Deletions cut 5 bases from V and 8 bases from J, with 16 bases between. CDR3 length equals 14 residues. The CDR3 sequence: CASSSRGSIEPQHF. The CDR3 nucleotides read TGTGCCAGCTCATCAAGAGGGTCTATCGAGCCCCAGCATTTT. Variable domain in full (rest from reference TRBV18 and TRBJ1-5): NAGVMQNPRHLVRRRGQEARLRCSPMKGHSHVYWYRQLPEEGLKFMVYLQKENIIDESGMPKERFSAEFPKEGPSILRIQQVVRGDSAAYFCASSSRGSIEPQHFGDGTRLSIL.

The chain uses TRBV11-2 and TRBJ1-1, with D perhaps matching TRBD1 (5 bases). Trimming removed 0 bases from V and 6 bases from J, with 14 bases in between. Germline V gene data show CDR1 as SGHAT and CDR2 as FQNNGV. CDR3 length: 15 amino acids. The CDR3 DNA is TGTGCCAGCAGCTTAGAGCCGGGGGGGATCTCTGAAGCTTTCTTT. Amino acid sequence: CASSLEPGGISEAFF.

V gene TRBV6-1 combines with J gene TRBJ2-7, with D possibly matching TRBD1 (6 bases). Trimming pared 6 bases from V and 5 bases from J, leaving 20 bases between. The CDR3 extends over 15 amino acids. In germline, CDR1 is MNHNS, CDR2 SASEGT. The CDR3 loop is CASRPLRGRGNEQYF. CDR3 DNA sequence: TGTGCCAGCAGGCCCCTCCGGGGCAGGGGCAACGAGCAGTACTTC.

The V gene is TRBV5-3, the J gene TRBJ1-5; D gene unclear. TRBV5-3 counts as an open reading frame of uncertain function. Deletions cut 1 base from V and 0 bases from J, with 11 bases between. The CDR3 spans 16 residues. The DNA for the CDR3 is TGTGCCAGAAGCTTGATGGTAACAGTTAGCAATCAGCCCCAGCATTTT. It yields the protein CARSLMVTVSNQPQHF.

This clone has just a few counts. As DNA, the CDR3 is TGTGCCAGCAGCTTTGCAGCGTCTCCTACCTACGAGCAGTACTTC. Its translation: CASSFAASPTYEQYF. This chain links TRBV7-2 with TRBJ2-7; no reliable D call. This CDR3 comprises 15 residues. Germline CDR1 and CDR2: SGHTA and FQGNSA. The germline V and J ends were trimmed by 3 bases and 2 bases, with 14 bases remaining between them.

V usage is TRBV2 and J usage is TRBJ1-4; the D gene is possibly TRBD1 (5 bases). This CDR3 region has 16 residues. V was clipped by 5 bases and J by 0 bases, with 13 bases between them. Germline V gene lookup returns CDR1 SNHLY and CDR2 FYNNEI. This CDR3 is CASSKDSLATNEKLFF. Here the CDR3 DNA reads TGTGCCAGCAGTAAAGACAGCCTGGCAACTAATGAAAAACTGTTTTTT.

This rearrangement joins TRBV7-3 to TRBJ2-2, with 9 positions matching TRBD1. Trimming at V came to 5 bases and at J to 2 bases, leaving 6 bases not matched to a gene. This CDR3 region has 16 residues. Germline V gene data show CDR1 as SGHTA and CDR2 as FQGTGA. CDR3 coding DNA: TGTGCCAGCAGCCCTGGACAGGGGACTAACACCGGGGAGCTGTTTTTT. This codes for CASSPGQGTNTGELFF.